This entry describes one T cell receptor (beta chain). The sample originates from a study of blood T cell repertoires in COVID-19. Germline CDR1 reads SGHRS; CDR2 reads YFSETQ. This CDR3 comprises 14 residues. Trimming cost V 4 bases and J 3 bases, with 10 bases left between them. Profiled with immunoSEQ multiplex PCR; TCRdb holds only in-frame clones, not every one. In the table there are roughly 150,000 clones, about 80% of which are singletons. The sample taken for sequencing was peripheral blood. The genes are TRBV5-1 and TRBJ2-2; D not certain. The receptor was isolated from a man in his 70s with active or convalescent COVID-19. The CDR3 spells CASSARSDTGELFF. The CDR3 DNA reads as TGCGCCAGCAGCGCCCGGTCGGACACCGGGGAGCTGTTTTTT.